This T cell receptor (beta chain) was sequenced in a study of T cells after yellow fever vaccination. Study-wide findings and caveats: Weaker, the secondary response peaked sooner, at day 5 versus 15. Abundant clonotypes from the bulk population could contaminate FACS-sorted repertoires.

The authors made TCR cDNA by 5'RACE template switching, adding a universal primer site and UMIs. TCRdb redid the calling of the 5' RACE reads with MiXCR, one entry per CDR3 protein. The table lists around 100,000 distinct CDR3 sequences, 4.5% to 6% of them singletons, with under 50% in the top ten. Turning to this clonotype: The antigen remains unidentified.

This CDR3 comprises 13 residues. The ends lost 6 bases at V and 0 bases at J; junction bases unmatched: 1. CDR1 SGHTA and CDR2 FQGNSA come from the germline V gene. The rearrangement uses TRBV7-2 and TRBJ1-1, with 7 bases identical to TRBD1. The source of this sequence is a man younger than 30 who received the YFV17D yellow fever vaccine. The sample was CD8+ T cells sorted from PBMCs, taken 10 days after the yellow fever booster vaccination. The CDR3 DNA is TGTGCCAGCAGGGGACAGCTGAACACTGAAGCTTTCTTT. Protein: CASRGQLNTEAFF. The full variable domain, with the rest looked up from reference TRBV7-2 and TRBJ1-1, is GAGVSQSPSNKVTEKGKDVELRCDPISGHTALYWYRQSLGQGLEFLIYFQGNSAPDKSGLPSDRFSAERTGGSVSTLTIQRTQQEDSAVYLCASRGQLNTEAFFGQGTRLTVV.